This T cell receptor (beta chain) was sequenced in a study of T cells in Graves' hyperthyroidism and ophthalmopathy. In making diagnoses, clinical symptoms, serum thyroxine and TRAb, thyroid ultrasound and orbital computed tomography were all used. The germline V and J ends were trimmed by 6 bases and 0 bases, with 10 bases remaining between them. The CDR3 runs 14 residues. Per germline, CDR1 SGHNT and CDR2 YYREEE (reference sequence). From RNA transcripts, TCR beta CDR3 regions were amplified. Initially, a first-round RT-PCR of the TCR CDR3 employed the HTBI primer set. TCRdb itself ran the multiplex PCR reads through MiXCR, one entry per CDR3 protein. The profile covers about 500,000 distinct CDR3 sequences, with 16% appearing a single time and around 18% taken by the ten largest. About this clonotype: Its antigen is not identified.

The study, taken as a whole, reports: Among thyroid clonotypes expanded above 0.001, most also appeared in blood. Ophthalmopathy, as predicted by the model, came a median around 7 months after the prediction. Ophthalmopathy was separated from stable hyperthyroidism by a 13 V-J model.

The source material was blood. The source of this sequence is a woman between 18 and 29 years old with Graves' hyperthyroidism. V usage is TRBV5-4 and J usage is TRBJ2-1; no definite D call. CDR3 DNA: TGTGCCAGCACCCTTTACAGCTCCTACAATGAGCAGTTCTTC. Protein sequence: CASTLYSSYNEQFF.